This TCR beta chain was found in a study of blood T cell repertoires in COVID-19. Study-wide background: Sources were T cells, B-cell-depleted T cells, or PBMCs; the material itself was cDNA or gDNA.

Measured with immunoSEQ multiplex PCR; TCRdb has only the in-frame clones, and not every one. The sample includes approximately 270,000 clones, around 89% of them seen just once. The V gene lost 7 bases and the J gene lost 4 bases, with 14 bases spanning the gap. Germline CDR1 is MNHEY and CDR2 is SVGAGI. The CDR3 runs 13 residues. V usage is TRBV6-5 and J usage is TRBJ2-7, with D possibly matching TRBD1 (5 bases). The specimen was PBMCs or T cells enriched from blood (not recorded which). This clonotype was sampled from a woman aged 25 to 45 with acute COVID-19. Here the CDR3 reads CASTPGSGYEQYF. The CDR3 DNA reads TGTGCCAGCACCCCGGGCTCAGGGTACGAGCAGTACTTC.